This TCR beta chain was sequenced during a study of blood T cells in healthy people across ages. This clonotype was seen more than once but under ten times. A second PCR, run for roughly 7 to 12 cycles, used a sample-barcoded 5' primer plus a J-beta primer mix. Each CDR3 protein is one row after TCRdb ran MiXCR on the 5' RACE reads. This sample has roughly 800,000 distinct CDR3 sequences, with roughly 64% found just once. This CDR3 has 13 amino acids. V was trimmed by 0 bases and J by 1 base, leaving 6 bases between them. Germline CDR1 and CDR2: DFQATT and SNEGSKA (reference sequence). Material for sequencing was blood. This TCR came from a man under 40 in good health. The chain recombines TRBV20-1 with TRBJ1-2; D is uncertain. The DNA of the CDR3 is TGCAGTGCTAGAGATCCCATTAACTATGGCTACACCTTC. It yields the protein CSARDPINYGYTF.